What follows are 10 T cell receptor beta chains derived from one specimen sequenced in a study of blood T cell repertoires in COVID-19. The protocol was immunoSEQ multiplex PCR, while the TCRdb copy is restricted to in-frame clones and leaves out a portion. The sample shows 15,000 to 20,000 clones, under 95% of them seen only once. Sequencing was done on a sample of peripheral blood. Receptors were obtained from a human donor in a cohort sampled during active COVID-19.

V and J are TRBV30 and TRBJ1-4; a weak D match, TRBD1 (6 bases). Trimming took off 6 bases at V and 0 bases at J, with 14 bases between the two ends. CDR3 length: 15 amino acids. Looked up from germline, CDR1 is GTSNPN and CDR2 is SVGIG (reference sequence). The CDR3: CACTGSGATNEKLFF. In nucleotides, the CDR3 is TGTGCCTGCACCGGGTCAGGGGCAACTAATGAAAAACTGTTTTTT. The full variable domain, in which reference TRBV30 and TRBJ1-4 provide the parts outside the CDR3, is SQTIHQWPATLVQPVGSPLSLECTVEGTSNPNLYWYRQAAGRGLQLLFYSVGIGQISSEVPQNLSASRPQDRQFILSSKKLLLSDSGFYLCACTGSGATNEKLFFGSGTQLSVL.

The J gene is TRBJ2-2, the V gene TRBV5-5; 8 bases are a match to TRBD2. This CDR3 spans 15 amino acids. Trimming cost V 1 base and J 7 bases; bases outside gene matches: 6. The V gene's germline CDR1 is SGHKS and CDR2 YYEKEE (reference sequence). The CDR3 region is CASSLMRTSNGELFF. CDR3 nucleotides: TGTGCCAGCAGCTTGATGAGGACTAGCAACGGGGAGCTGTTTTTT. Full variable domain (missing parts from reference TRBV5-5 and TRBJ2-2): DAGVTQSPTHLIKTRGQQVTLRCSPISGHKSVSWYQQVLGQGPQFIFQYYEKEERGRGNFPDRFSARQFPNYSSELNVNALLLGDSALYLCASSLMRTSNGELFFGEGSRLTVL.

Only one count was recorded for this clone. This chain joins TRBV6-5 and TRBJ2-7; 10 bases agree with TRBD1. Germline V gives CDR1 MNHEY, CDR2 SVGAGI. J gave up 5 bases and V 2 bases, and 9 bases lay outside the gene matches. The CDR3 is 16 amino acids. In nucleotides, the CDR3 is TGTGCCAGCAGTTACCCACCGGGACAGGGGACCCACGAGCAGTACTTC. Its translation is CASSYPPGQGTHEQYF.

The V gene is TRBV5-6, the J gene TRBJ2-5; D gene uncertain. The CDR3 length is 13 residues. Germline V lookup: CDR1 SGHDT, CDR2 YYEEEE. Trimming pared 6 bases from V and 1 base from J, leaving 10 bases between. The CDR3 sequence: CASTLRLQETQYF. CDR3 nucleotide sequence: TGTGCCAGCACCCTGCGGCTCCAAGAGACCCAGTACTTC.

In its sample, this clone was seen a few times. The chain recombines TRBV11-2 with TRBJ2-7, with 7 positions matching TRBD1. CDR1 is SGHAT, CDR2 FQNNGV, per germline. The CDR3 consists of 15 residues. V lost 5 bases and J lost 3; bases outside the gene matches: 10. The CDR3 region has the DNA TGTGCCAGCAGCGCCTCCGGGACAGAGATCTACGAGCAGTACTTC. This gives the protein CASSASGTEIYEQYF.

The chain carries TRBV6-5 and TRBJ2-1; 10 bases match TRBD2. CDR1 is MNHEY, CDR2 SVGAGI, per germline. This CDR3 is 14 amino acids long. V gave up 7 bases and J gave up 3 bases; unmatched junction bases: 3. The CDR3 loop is CASTASGGYNEQFF. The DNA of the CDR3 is TGTGCCAGCACCGCTAGCGGGGGCTACAATGAGCAGTTCTTC.

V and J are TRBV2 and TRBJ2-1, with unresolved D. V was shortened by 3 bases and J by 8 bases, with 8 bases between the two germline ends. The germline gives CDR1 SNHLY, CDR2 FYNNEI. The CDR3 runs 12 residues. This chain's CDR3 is CASSDLEYEQFF. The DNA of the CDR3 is TGTGCCAGCAGTGATTTGGAGTATGAGCAGTTCTTC.

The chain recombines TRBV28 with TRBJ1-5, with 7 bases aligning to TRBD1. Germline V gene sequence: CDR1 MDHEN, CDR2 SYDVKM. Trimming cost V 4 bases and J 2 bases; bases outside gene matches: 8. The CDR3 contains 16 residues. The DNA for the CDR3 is TGTGCCAGCAGTTCGCTTGACAGGGTGGGCAATCAGCCCCAGCATTTT. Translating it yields CASSSLDRVGNQPQHF.

CDR3 amino acids: CASSLAPTGTTYEQYF. As DNA, the CDR3 is TGTGCCAGCAGCTTAGCGCCGACAGGAACAACCTACGAGCAGTACTTC. The chain links TRBV7-2 to TRBJ2-7; possibly TRBD1 for D (6 bases). The V end lost 0 bases, the J end lost 2 bases, and 14 bases lay between the germline ends. The CDR3 has 16 amino acids. Germline V gene lookup returns CDR1 SGHTA and CDR2 FQGNSA.

CDR3 region: CASSPQGLKSGELFF. The CDR3 nucleotides are TGTGCCAGCAGCCCGCAGGGACTCAAATCCGGGGAGCTGTTTTTT. The genes are TRBV7-3 and TRBJ2-2, with D possibly TRBD2 on 6 matching bases. The CDR3 has 15 amino acids. CDR1 is SGHTA, CDR2 FQGTGA, per germline. Trimming pared 5 bases from V and 6 bases from J, leaving 16 bases between.